The next 21 T cell receptor beta chains were all read from a single sample in a study of blood T cell repertoires in COVID-19. Sequencing used immunoSEQ multiplex PCR; TCRdb keeps in-frame clones, though not all of them. The sample comprises fewer than 75,000 clones, roughly nine tenths of which are singletons, and approximately 8.9% rests with the top ten. Sequencing was performed on peripheral blood. These receptors were collected from a man aged 80 or over with acute or convalescent COVID-19.

The chain carries TRBV5-4 and TRBJ2-7; 10 nucleotides match TRBD2. The length of the CDR3 is 15 residues. V was pared by 4 bases and J by 0 bases, with 4 bases of the junction left unmatched. Germline values: CDR1 SGHNT, CDR2 YYREEE (reference sequence). The CDR3 coding sequence is TGTGCCAGCAGCCCCGGACTAGCGGCCTCCTACGAGCAGTACTTC. Protein: CASSPGLAASYEQYF.

In this sample, this clone turned up once. The chain is built from TRBV2 and TRBJ2-7, with TRBD1 identical over 8 bases. CDR1 SNHLY and CDR2 FYNNEI come from the germline V gene. The CDR3 runs 14 residues. J gave up 4 bases and V 5 bases, and 7 bases lay outside the gene matches. The DNA of the CDR3 is TGTGCCAGCAGTCTGGACAGGGATGCGTACGAGCAGTACTTC. Translation: CASSLDRDAYEQYF.

The chain joins TRBV18 to TRBJ1-1, with 9 bases aligning to TRBD1. The germline V gene encodes CDR1 KGHSH and CDR2 LQKENI. The trim removed 5 bases at V and 4 bases at J, leaving 8 bases unmatched. This CDR3 is 15 amino acids long. The CDR3 sequence is CASSASTGGSTEAFF. In nucleotides, the CDR3 is TGTGCCAGCTCAGCATCGACAGGGGGGAGCACTGAAGCTTTCTTT.

The V and J genes are TRBV6-5 and TRBJ2-5; 9 bases align to TRBD1. V was pared by 7 bases and J by 6 bases, with 9 bases of the junction left unmatched. Germline-derived CDR1 and CDR2 are MNHEY and SVGAGI. The CDR3 contains 14 residues. The CDR3 DNA reads TGTGCCAGCACCCCCAGGACAGGGGAAAAGACCCAGTACTTC. Its translation is CASTPRTGEKTQYF.

The CDR3 is CASSTRDRGLLDGYTF. The CDR3 bases are TGTGCCAGTAGTACCCGGGACAGGGGACTGTTGGATGGCTACACCTTC. The rearrangement uses TRBV19 and TRBJ1-2; 10 nucleotides match TRBD1. The CDR3 runs to 16 residues. The V gene's germline CDR1 is LNHDA and CDR2 SQIVND (reference sequence). Germline trimming cut 4 bases from V and 6 bases from J; bases unmatched to any gene: 11.

The chain combines TRBV3-1 (or the pseudogene TRBV3-2) with TRBJ1-5; maybe TRBD1 (6 bases). Between the trimmed V and J ends, which lost 2 bases and 4 bases, there was a span of 9 bases. Germline V gene data show CDR1 as LGHDT and CDR2 as YNNKEL (reference sequence). The CDR3 length is 14 residues. CDR3 DNA sequence: TGTGCCAGCAGCCAACGGCAGGGGAATCAGCCCCAGCATTTT. This codes for CASSQRQGNQPQHF.

The chain couples TRBV2 to TRBJ2-5; perhaps TRBD1 as D (6 bases). The CDR3 is made up of 12 amino acids. CDR1 and CDR2 from the germline V gene are SNHLY and FYNNEI. V lost 6 bases and J 4 bases, leaving 9 bases between the germline ends. CDR3 coding DNA: TGTGCCAGCAGGGGGGCCGGAGAGACCCAGTACTTC. Translation: CASRGAGETQYF.

This chain links TRBV5-5 with TRBJ2-3; weak D call: TRBD2 (7 bases). Looked up from germline, CDR1 is SGHKS and CDR2 is YYEKEE (reference sequence). This CDR3 spans 15 amino acids. The V end lost 4 bases, the J end lost 2 bases, and 14 bases lay between the germline ends. CDR3 nucleotides: TGTGCCAGCAGCGGGGAGGGGGAGCCCACAGATACGCAGTATTTT. Protein: CASSGEGEPTDTQYF.

The chain uses TRBV7-9 and TRBJ1-2, with TRBD1 matching 8 bases. The CDR3 spans 12 residues. The germline V gene has CDR1 SEHNR and CDR2 FQNEAQ (reference sequence). V lost 5 bases, J lost 8 bases, and 4 bases stayed unmatched. The CDR3 sequence: CASSPTGVGYTF. In DNA form, the CDR3 reads TGTGCCAGCAGCCCGACAGGGGTAGGCTACACCTTC.

The chain combines TRBV30 with TRBJ2-2; 7 positions match TRBD1. Unmatched junction bases numbered 12, after V lost 8 bases and J lost 3 bases. The CDR3 runs 15 residues. Germline loops: CDR1 GTSNPN, CDR2 SVGIG (reference sequence). CDR3 sequence reads: CAGATGVLDTGELFF. CDR3 coding DNA: TGTGCCGGAGCTACAGGGGTATTGGACACCGGGGAGCTGTTTTTT.

The chain links TRBV5-1 to TRBJ2-3; 8 bases are a match to TRBD2. The germline CDR1 and CDR2 sequences are SGHRS and YFSETQ. This CDR3 has 15 residues. V lost 0 bases, J lost 5 bases, and 5 bases stayed unmatched. CDR3 nucleotide sequence: TGCGCCAGCAGCTTGGTCGGGGGGGGCGAAGATACGCAGTATTTT. Encoded protein: CASSLVGGGEDTQYF. The full variable domain, rest sourced from reference TRBV5-1 and TRBJ2-3, is KAGVTQTPRYLIKTRGQQVTLSCSPISGHRSVSWYQQTPGQGLQFLFEYFSETQRNKGNFPGRFSGRQFSNSRSEMNVSTLELGDSALYLCASSLVGGGEDTQYFGPGTRLTVL.

The rearrangement uses TRBV10-3 and TRBJ1-2, with 9 bases lining up with TRBD1. V was clipped by 2 bases and J by 4 bases; unmatched bases: 2. The CDR3 loop spans 14 amino acids. Germline values: CDR1 ENHRY, CDR2 SYGVKD. Written as DNA, the CDR3 is TGTGCCATCAGTGAGGGGACAGGGACCTATGGCTACACCTTC. Encoded protein: CAISEGTGTYGYTF.

J is TRBJ2-5 and V is TRBV2, with D maybe TRBD2 (6 bases). The CDR3 length is 14 residues. The V gene's germline CDR1 is SNHLY and CDR2 FYNNEI. The ends were cut back, 3 bases at V and 5 bases at J, with 13 bases in the middle. The CDR3 is CASSDSEGLETQYF. CDR3 bases: TGTGCCAGCAGTGACTCCGAGGGACTGGAGACCCAGTACTTC.

The chain combines TRBV3-1 (or the pseudogene TRBV3-2) with TRBJ2-1, with TRBD1 identical over 12 bases. The CDR3 contains 14 residues. The germline V gene has CDR1 LGHDT and CDR2 YNNKEL (reference sequence). Trimming removed 4 bases from V and 9 bases from J; junction bases left unmatched: 4. CDR3 sequence (DNA): TGTGCCAGCAGCCCGGGGACAGGGGGCGGTGAGCAGTTCTTC. Translated, it gives CASSPGTGGGEQFF.

The chain joins TRBV19 to TRBJ1-5; tentatively, D is TRBD1 (6 bases). Germline values: CDR1 LNHDA, CDR2 SQIVND (reference sequence). The CDR3 has 15 amino acids. With 6 bases removed from V and 4 bases from J, the gap between germline ends came to 16 bases. The CDR3 DNA reads as TGTGCCAGTAGGATCCACAGGGCTCCTAATCAGCCCCAGCATTTT. Translation: CASRIHRAPNQPQHF.

This clone was counted between two and nine times. The chain is built from TRBV27 and TRBJ2-1, with D possibly being TRBD1 (5 bases). From germline, CDR1 is MNHEY and CDR2 SMNVEV (reference sequence). The CDR3 length is 15 residues. Trimming removed 0 bases at V and 7 bases at J, with 13 bases between. CDR3 bases: TGTGCCAGCAGTTTATCCCTAGGGGCGAGTAATGAGCAGTTCTTC. As protein: CASSLSLGASNEQFF.

The genes are TRBV19 and TRBJ2-2, with 7 bases that match TRBD1. Unmatched junction bases numbered 5, after V lost 6 bases and J lost 4 bases. Germline CDR1 LNHDA, CDR2 SQIVND (reference sequence). There are 14 residues in the CDR3. CDR3 amino acids: CASSRQGSTGELFF. CDR3 DNA: TGTGCCAGTAGCCGACAGGGAAGCACCGGGGAGCTGTTTTTT. Full variable domain (remainder filled in from reference TRBV19 and TRBJ2-2): DGGITQSPKYLFRKEGQNVTLSCEQNLNHDAMYWYRQDPGQGLRLIYYSQIVNDFQKGDIAEGYSVSREKKESFPLTVTSAQKNPTAFYLCASSRQGSTGELFFGEGSRLTVL.

This chain uses TRBV10-3 with TRBJ1-2, with 11 bases matching TRBD1. The J segment lost 4 bases and the V segment lost 7 bases, leaving 8 bases of the junction unmatched. The length of the CDR3 is 15 residues. The germline CDR1 and CDR2 sequences are ENHRY and SYGVKD. The CDR3 loop is CAITGTGGSIYGYTF. The CDR3 DNA is TGTGCCATCACTGGGACAGGGGGTAGTATCTATGGCTACACCTTC.

The chain combines TRBV3-1 (or the pseudogene TRBV3-2) with TRBJ2-1; TRBD1 matches at 8 bases. With 3 bases clipped from V and 0 bases from J, the junction kept 4 bases outside the gene matches. There are 16 residues in the CDR3. Looked up from germline, CDR1 is LGHDT and CDR2 is YNNKEL (reference sequence). In nucleotides, the CDR3 is TGTGCCAGCAGCCAGGACAGGGCGAACTCCTACAATGAGCAGTTCTTC. This codes for CASSQDRANSYNEQFF.

The chain is built from TRBV7-9 and TRBJ1-1; D is uncertain. Germline V gene data show CDR1 as SEHNR and CDR2 as FQNEAQ (reference sequence). The V gene lost 2 bases and the J gene lost 4 bases, with 8 bases spanning the gap. The CDR3 contains 13 residues. The CDR3 DNA reads TGTGCCAGCAGCTTATCTCCGCGCACTGAAGCTTTCTTT. It specifies CASSLSPRTEAFF.

The chain joins TRBV6-6 to TRBJ1-1; D is possibly TRBD1 (6 bases). Germline-derived CDR1 and CDR2 are MNHNY and SVGAGI (reference sequence). V gave up 6 bases and J gave up 1 base, with 18 bases separating them. The CDR3 is 16 residues long. The CDR3 nucleotides are TGTGCCAGCAGCCCTTTACAGGGAACCTGGAACACTGAAGCTTTCTTT. Its translation is CASSPLQGTWNTEAFF.